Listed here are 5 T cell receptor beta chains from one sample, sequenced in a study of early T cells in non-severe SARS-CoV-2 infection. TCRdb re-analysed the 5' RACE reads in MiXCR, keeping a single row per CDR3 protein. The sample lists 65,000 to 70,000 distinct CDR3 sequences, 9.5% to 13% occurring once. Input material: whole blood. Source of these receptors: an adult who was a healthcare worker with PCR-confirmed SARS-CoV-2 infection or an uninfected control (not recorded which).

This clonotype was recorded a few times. CDR3 sequence: CASSWGGAKDTQYF. The DNA for the CDR3 is TGTGCCAGCAGTTGGGGGGGAGCGAAAGATACGCAGTATTTT. This chain uses TRBV28 with TRBJ2-3, with 7 bases identical to TRBD2. CDR1 and CDR2 from the germline V gene are MDHEN and SYDVKM. V shed 4 bases, J shed 5 bases, and the junction held 6 bases outside the gene matches. The CDR3 extends over 14 amino acids.

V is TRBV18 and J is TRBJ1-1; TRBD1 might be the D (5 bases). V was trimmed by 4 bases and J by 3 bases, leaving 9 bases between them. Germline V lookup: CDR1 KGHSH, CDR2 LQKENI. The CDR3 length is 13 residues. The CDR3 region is CASSRDPDTEAFF. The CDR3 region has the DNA TGTGCCAGCTCACGGGACCCGGACACTGAAGCTTTCTTT.

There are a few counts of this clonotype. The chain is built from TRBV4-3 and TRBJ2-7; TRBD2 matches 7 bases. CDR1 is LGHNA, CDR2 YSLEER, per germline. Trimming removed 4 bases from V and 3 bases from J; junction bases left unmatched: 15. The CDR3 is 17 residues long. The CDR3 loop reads CASSRKLSGEAFYEQYF. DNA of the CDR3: TGCGCCAGCAGCCGAAAACTCAGCGGGGAGGCGTTCTACGAGCAGTACTTC.

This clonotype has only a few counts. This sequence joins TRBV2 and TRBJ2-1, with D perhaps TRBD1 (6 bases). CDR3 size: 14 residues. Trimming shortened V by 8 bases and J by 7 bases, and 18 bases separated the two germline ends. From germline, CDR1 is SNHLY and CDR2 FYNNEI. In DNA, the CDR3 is TGTGCCAGCCCCGATTTAGACAGGTCGAATGAGCAGTTCTTC. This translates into CASPDLDRSNEQFF.

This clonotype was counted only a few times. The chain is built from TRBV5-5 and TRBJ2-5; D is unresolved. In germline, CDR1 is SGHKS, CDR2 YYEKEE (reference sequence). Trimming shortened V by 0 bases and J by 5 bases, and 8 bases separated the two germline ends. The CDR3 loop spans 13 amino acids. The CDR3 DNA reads TGTGCCAGCAGCTTGGCCATCTCCGAGACCCAGTACTTC. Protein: CASSLAISETQYF.